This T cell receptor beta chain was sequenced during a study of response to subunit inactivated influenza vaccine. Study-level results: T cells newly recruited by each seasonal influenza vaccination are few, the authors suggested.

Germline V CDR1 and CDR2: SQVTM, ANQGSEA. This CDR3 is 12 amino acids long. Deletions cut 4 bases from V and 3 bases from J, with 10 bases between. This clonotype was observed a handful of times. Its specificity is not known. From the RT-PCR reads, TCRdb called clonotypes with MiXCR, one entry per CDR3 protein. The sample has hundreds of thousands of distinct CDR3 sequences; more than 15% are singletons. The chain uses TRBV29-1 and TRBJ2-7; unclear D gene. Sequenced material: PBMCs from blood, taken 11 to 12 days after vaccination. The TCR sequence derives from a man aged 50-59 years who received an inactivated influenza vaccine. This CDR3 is CSVGKDIYEQYF. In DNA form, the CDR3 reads TGCAGCGTTGGTAAAGACATCTACGAGCAGTACTTC.